Listed below are T cell receptor beta chains from one sample, sequenced in a study of shared clonotypes between healthy human individuals. Data came from immunoSEQ multiplex PCR; TCRdb stores just in-frame clones and leaves some out. This table has approximately 740,000 clones, 92% appearing once. Sequencing was performed on naive CD8+ T cells sorted from blood. Every receptor here comes from a man aged 25-45 years in good health. Each CDR3 is given with its conserved first and last residue. The D gene is left open where the match is weak. Clone size is not always given. Where it is, it says once, few, many or a class for expanded clones.

clone size | J gene | V gene | D gene | CDR3 protein | CDR3 DNA
. | TRBJ2-7 | TRBV7-9 | . | CASSLGSGYVQYF | TGTGCCAGCAGCTTAGGTTCCGGGTATGTGCAGTACTTC
. | TRBJ2-3 | TRBV9 | TRBD2 | CASSAAPGLAESTDTQYF | TGTGCCAGCAGCGCCGCGCCGGGGCTAGCGGAAAGCACAGATACGCAGTATTTT
. | TRBJ2-1 | TRBV5-8 | . | CASRIRTSYNEQFF | TGTGCCAGCAGGATTCGAACTAGCTACAATGAGCAGTTCTTC
once | TRBJ1-1 | TRBV4-1 | . | CASSQGNTEAFF | TGCGCCAGCAGCCAGGGGAACACTGAAGCTTTCTTT
. | TRBJ2-7 | TRBV5-1 | TRBD1 | CASSPEDRGYSYEQYF | TGCGCCAGCAGCCCTGAGGACAGGGGCTATTCCTACGAGCAGTACTTC
. | TRBJ2-5 | TRBV5-4 | . | CASSLEPGNIGQETQYF | TGTGCCAGCAGCTTGGAACCGGGGAATATAGGGCAAGAGACCCAGTACTTC
. | TRBJ2-7 | TRBV28 | TRBD2 | CASSYGLALAYEQYF | TGTGCCAGCAGTTATGGACTAGCGCTCGCCTACGAGCAGTACTTC
. | TRBJ2-1 | TRBV10-2 | . | CASSARLSSYNEQFF | TGCGCCAGCAGTGCCCGCCTGAGCTCCTACAATGAGCAGTTCTTC
. | TRBJ2-7 | TRBV28 | . | CASASFALLGNYEQYF | TGTGCCAGCGCCTCGTTCGCTCTTTTGGGGAACTACGAGCAGTACTTC
. | TRBJ2-5 | TRBV6-1 | TRBD1 | CATGTGVETQYF | TGTGCCACCGGGACAGGGGTGGAGACCCAGTACTTC
. | TRBJ2-1 | TRBV19 | . | CASKVGPSSYNEQFF | TGTGCCAGTAAGGTGGGGCCTAGCTCCTACAATGAGCAGTTCTTC
. | TRBJ1-1 | TRBV7-9 | . | CASSYPGGTEAFF | TGTGCCAGCAGCTACCCGGGGGGTACTGAAGCTTTCTTT
. | TRBJ2-7 | TRBV10-3 | TRBD2 | CAISEGTSGGREQYF | TGTGCCATCAGTGAGGGGACTAGCGGGGGGAGAGAGCAGTACTTC
. | TRBJ2-7 | TRBV29-1 | . | CSVEGSQPYEQYF | TGCAGCGTTGAGGGCAGCCAACCCTACGAGCAGTACTTC
. | TRBJ1-1 | TRBV4-3 | . | CASSQGVLGTDTEAFF | TGCGCCAGCAGCCAAGGCGTTTTGGGGACGGACACTGAAGCTTTCTTT
. | TRBJ2-7 | TRBV4-1 | . | CASSQPLGEQYF | TGCGCCAGCAGCCAACCCCTGGGGGAGCAGTACTTC
. | TRBJ1-2 | TRBV4-1 | . | CASSQVGTGIQGYTF | TGCGCCAGCAGCCAAGTGGGAACAGGGATTCAGGGCTACACCTTC